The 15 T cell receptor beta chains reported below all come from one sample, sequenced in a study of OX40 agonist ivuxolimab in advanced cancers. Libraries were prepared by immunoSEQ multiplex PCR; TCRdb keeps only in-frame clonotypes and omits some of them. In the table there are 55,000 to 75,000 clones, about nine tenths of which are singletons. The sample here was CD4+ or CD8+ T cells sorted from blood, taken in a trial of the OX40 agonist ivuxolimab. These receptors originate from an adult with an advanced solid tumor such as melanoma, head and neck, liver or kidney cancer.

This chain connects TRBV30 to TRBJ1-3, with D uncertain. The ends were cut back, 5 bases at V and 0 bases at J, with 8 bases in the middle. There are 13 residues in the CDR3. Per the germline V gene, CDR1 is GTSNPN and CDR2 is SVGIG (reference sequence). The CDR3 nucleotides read TGTGCCTGGGACCGTAGCTCTGGAAACACCATATATTTT. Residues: CAWDRSSGNTIYF.

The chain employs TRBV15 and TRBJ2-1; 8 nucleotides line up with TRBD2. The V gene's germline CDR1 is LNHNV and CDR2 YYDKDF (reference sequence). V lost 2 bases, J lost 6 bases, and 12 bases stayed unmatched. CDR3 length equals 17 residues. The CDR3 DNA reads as TGTGCCACCAGCAGACGGACGGGAGGGCCGGGCACCAATGAGCAGTTCTTC. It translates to CATSRRTGGPGTNEQFF.

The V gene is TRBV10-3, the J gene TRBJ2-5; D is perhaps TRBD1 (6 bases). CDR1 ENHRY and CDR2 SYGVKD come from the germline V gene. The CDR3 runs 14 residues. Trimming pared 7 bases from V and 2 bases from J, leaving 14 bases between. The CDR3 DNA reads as TGTGCCATCAACCCTGGACAGACGCAAGAGACCCAGTACTTC. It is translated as CAINPGQTQETQYF.

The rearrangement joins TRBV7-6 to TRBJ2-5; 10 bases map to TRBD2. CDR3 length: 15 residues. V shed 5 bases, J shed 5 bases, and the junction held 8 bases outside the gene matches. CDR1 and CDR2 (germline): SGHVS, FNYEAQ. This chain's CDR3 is CASSPNLAGDETQYF. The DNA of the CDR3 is TGTGCCAGCAGCCCCAATCTAGCGGGAGATGAGACCCAGTACTTC.

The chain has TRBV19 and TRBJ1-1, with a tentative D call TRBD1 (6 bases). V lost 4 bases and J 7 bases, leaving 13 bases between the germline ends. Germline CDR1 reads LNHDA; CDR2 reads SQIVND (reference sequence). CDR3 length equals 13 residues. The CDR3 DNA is TGTGCCAGTAGTAAAAAACAGGGATTTGAAGCTTTCTTT. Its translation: CASSKKQGFEAFF. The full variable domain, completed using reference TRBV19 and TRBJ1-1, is DGGITQSPKYLFRKEGQNVTLSCEQNLNHDAMYWYRQDPGQGLRLIYYSQIVNDFQKGDIAEGYSVSREKKESFPLTVTSAQKNPTAFYLCASSKKQGFEAFFGQGTRLTVV.

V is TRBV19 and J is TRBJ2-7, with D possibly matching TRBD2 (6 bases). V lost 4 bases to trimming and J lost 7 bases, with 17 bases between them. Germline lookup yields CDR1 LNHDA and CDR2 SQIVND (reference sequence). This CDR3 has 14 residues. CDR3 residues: CASSRPGSNGEQYF. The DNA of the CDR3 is TGTGCCAGTAGTAGACCCGGGAGCAATGGGGAGCAGTACTTC. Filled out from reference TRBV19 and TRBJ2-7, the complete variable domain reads DGGITQSPKYLFRKEGQNVTLSCEQNLNHDAMYWYRQDPGQGLRLIYYSQIVNDFQKGDIAEGYSVSREKKESFPLTVTSAQKNPTAFYLCASSRPGSNGEQYFGPGTRLTVT.

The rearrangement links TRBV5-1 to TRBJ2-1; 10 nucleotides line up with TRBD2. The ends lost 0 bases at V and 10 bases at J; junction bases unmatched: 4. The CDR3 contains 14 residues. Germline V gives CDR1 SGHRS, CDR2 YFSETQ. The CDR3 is CASSLDPTSGEQFF. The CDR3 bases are TGCGCCAGCAGCTTGGACCCGACTAGCGGGGAGCAGTTCTTC.

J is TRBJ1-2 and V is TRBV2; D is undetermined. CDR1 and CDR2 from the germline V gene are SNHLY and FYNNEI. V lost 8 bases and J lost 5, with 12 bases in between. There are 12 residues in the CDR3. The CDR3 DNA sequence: TGTGCCAGCCGGATCACCCCATATGGCTACACCTTC. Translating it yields CASRITPYGYTF. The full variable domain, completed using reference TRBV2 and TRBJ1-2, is EPEVTQTPSHQVTQMGQEVILRCVPISNHLYFYWYRQILGQKVEFLVSFYNNEISEKSEIFDDQFSVERPDGSNFTLKIRSTKLEDSAMYFCASRITPYGYTFGSGTRLTVV.

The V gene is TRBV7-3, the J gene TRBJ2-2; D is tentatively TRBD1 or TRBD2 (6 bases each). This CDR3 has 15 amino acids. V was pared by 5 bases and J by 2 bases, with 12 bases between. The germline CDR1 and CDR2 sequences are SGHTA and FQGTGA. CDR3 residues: CASSKGGRNTGELFF. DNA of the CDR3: TGTGCCAGCAGCAAAGGGGGGCGAAACACCGGGGAGCTGTTTTTT.

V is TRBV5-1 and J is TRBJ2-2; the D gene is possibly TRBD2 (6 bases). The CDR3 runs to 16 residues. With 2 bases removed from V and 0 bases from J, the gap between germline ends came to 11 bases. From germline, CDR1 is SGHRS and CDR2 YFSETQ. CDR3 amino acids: CASSFTAGTNTGELFF. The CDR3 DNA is TGCGCCAGCAGCTTCACGGCGGGAACGAACACCGGGGAGCTGTTTTTT.

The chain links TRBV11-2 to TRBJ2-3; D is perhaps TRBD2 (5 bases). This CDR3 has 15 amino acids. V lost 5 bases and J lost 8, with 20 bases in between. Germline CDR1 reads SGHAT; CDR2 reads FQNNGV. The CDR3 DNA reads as TGTGCCAGCAGCATACCGATCACTAGGTCGCCTACGCAGTATTTT. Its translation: CASSIPITRSPTQYF.

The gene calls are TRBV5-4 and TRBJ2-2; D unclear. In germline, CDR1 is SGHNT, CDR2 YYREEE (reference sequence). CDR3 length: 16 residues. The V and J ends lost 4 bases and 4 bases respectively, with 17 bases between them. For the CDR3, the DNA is TGTGCCAGCAGCCCGGCGGCCCGACCGGGCACCGGGGAGCTGTTTTTT. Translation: CASSPAARPGTGELFF.

The CDR3 bases are TGTGCCATCATAGACAGGGGAAGGGGCTACGAGCAGTACTTC. Protein sequence: CAIIDRGRGYEQYF. The chain is built from TRBV10-3 and TRBJ2-7; 8 bases map to TRBD1. The V segment lost 7 bases and the J segment 3 bases; nucleotides outside the gene matches: 8. Germline CDR1 reads ENHRY; CDR2 reads SYGVKD. The CDR3 sequence is 14 residues long.

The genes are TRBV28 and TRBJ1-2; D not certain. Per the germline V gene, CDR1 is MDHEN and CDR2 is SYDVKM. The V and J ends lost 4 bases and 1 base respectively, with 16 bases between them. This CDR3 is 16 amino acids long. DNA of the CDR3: TGTGCCAGCAGTTCTAGAACCCAGCACGTTAACTATGGCTACACCTTC. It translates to CASSSRTQHVNYGYTF.

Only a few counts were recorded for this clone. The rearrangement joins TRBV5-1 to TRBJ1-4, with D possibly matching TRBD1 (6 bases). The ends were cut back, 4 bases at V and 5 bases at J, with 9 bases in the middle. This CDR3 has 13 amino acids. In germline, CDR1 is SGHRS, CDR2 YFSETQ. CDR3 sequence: CASSPQGNEKLFF. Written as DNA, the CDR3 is TGCGCCAGCAGCCCGCAGGGGAATGAAAAACTGTTTTTT. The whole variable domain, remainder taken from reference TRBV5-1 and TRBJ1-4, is KAGVTQTPRYLIKTRGQQVTLSCSPISGHRSVSWYQQTPGQGLQFLFEYFSETQRNKGNFPGRFSGRQFSNSRSEMNVSTLELGDSALYLCASSPQGNEKLFFGSGTQLSVL.